The clone carrying this T cell receptor beta chain was detected only a few times. Its antigen remains unidentified. This specimen comes from a study of breast tumors, draining lymph nodes, adjacent tissues. Study-wide results and caveats: Luminal-like breast cancer showed significantly higher tumor–nontumor repertoire similarity than basal-like. Compared with lymph nodes, tumors were less diverse; compared with nontumor tissue, more.

CDR1 DFQATT and CDR2 SNEGSKA come from the germline V gene (reference sequence). The CDR3 contains 15 residues. V dropped 0 bases and J dropped 1 base, with 11 bases sitting between them. TCRdb used MiXCR to reprocess the multiplex PCR reads, holding one entry per CDR3 protein. Of 13,000 or so distinct CDR3 sequences in the sample, roughly 60% are singletons; the top ten hold approximately 49%. The receptor comes from a female donor with breast cancer. Some clones in this sample may be carry-over from other donors' samples. The sequenced material came from tumor-adjacent breast tissue. V gene TRBV20-1 combines with J gene TRBJ2-3, with a possible D match to TRBD2 (5 bases). CDR3 amino acids: CSARDPAVRTDTQYF. DNA for the CDR3: TGCAGTGCTAGAGATCCAGCGGTGCGCACAGATACGCAGTATTTT.